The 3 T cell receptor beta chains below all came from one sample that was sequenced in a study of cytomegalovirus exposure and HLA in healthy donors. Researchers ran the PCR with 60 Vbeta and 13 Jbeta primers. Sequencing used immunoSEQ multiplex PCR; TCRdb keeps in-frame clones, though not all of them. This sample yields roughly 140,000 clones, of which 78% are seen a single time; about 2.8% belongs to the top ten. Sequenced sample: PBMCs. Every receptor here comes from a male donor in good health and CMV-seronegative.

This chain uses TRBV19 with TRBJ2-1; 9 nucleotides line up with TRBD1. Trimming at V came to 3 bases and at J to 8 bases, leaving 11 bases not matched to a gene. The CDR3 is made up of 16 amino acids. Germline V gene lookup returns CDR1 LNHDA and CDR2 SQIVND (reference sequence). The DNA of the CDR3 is TGTGCCAGTAGTATTAGCCACAGGGGGCTGGTGCATGAGCAGTTCTTC. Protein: CASSISHRGLVHEQFF. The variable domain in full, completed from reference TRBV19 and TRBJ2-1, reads DGGITQSPKYLFRKEGQNVTLSCEQNLNHDAMYWYRQDPGQGLRLIYYSQIVNDFQKGDIAEGYSVSREKKESFPLTVTSAQKNPTAFYLCASSISHRGLVHEQFFGPGTRLTVL.

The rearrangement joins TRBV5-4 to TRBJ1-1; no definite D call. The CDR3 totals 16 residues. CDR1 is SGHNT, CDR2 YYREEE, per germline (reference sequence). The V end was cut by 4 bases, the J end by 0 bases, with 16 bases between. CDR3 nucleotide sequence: TGTGCCAGCAGCCCCTCCGGAGGTCAGATGAACACTGAAGCTTTCTTT. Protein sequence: CASSPSGGQMNTEAFF.

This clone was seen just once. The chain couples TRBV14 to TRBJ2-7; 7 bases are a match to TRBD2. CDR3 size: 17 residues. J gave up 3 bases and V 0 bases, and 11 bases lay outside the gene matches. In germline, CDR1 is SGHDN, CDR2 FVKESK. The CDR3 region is CASSQDASGVHFYEQYF. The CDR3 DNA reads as TGTGCCAGCAGCCAAGATGCTAGCGGAGTCCATTTCTACGAGCAGTACTTC.